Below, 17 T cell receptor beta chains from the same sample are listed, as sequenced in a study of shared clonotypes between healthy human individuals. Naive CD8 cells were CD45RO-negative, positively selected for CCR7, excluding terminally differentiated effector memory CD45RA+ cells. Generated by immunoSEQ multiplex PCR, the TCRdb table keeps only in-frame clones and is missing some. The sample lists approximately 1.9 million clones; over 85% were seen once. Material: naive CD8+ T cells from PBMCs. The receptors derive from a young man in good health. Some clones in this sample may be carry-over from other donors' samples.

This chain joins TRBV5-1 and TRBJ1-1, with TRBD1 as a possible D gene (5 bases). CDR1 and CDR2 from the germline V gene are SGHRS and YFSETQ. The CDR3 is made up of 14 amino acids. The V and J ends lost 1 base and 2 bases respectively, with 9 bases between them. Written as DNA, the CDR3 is TGCGCCAGCAGCTTGAACAGGATCAACACTGAAGCTTTCTTT. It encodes CASSLNRINTEAFF.

In DNA, the CDR3 is TGTGCCATCAGTGGGACTCATGGAGCGAGCTCCTACGAGCAGTACTTC. Translated, it gives CAISGTHGASSYEQYF. The chain has TRBV10-3 and TRBJ2-7, with D possibly matching TRBD2 (5 bases). V lost 4 bases to trimming and J lost 0 bases, with 16 bases between them. CDR1 is ENHRY and CDR2 is SYGVKD in the germline V gene. CDR3 size: 16 residues.

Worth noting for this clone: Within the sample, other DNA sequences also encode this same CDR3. In nucleotides, the CDR3 is TGTGCCAGCAGTTTTGCCGATACGCAGTATTTT. Translation gives CASSFADTQYF. The V and J genes are TRBV27 and TRBJ2-3; the D is unclear. There are 11 residues in the CDR3. Trimming took 3 bases from V and 6 from J, leaving 4 bases between them. Germline values: CDR1 MNHEY, CDR2 SMNVEV (reference sequence).

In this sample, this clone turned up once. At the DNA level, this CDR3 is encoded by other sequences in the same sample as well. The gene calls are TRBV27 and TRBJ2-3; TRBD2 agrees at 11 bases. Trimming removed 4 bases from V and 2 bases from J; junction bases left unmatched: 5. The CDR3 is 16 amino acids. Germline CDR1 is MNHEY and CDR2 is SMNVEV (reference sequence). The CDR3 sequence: CASSSRLAGSTDTQYF. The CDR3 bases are TGTGCCAGCAGTTCCAGACTAGCGGGATCCACAGATACGCAGTATTTT.

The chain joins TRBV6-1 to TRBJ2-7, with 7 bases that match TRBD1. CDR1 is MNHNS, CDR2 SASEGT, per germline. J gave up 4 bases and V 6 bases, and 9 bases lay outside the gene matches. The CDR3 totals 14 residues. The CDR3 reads CASRLTGTAYEQYF. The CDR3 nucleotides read TGTGCCAGCAGGCTGACCGGGACAGCTTACGAGCAGTACTTC.

The CDR3 sequence: CATVQLHF. The CDR3 DNA reads TGTGCCACCGTTCAACTCCACTTT. The chain links TRBV6-6 to TRBJ1-6; D remains unclear. The germline CDR1 and CDR2 sequences are MNHNY and SVGAGI (reference sequence). CDR3 length: 8 residues. Trimming shortened V by 10 bases and J by 16 bases, and 8 bases separated the two germline ends.

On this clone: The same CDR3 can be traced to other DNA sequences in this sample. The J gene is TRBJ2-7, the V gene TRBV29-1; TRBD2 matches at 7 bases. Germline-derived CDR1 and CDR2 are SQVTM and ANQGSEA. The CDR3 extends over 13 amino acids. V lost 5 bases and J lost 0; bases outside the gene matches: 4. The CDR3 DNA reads TGCAGCGTTTACGGGGGGAGCTCCTACGAGCAGTACTTC. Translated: CSVYGGSSYEQYF.

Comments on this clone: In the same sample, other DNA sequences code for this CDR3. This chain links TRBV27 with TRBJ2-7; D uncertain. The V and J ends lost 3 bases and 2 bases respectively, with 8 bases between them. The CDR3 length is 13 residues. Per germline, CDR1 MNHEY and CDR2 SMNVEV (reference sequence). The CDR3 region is CASSFGRTYEQYF. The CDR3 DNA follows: TGTGCCAGCAGTTTTGGGCGGACCTACGAGCAGTACTTC.

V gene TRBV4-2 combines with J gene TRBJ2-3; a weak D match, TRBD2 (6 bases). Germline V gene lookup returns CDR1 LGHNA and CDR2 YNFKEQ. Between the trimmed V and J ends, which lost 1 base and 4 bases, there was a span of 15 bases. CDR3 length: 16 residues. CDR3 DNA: TGTGCCAGCAGCCAAGTCACTAGCCTGGCCCCAGATACGCAGTATTTT. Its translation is CASSQVTSLAPDTQYF.

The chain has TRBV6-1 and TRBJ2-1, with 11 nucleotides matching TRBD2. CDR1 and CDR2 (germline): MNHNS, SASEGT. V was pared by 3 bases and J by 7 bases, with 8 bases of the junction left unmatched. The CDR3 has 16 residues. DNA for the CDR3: TGTGCCAGCAGTGAGGGACTAGCGGCCCTCTGGAATGAGCAGTTCTTC. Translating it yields CASSEGLAALWNEQFF.

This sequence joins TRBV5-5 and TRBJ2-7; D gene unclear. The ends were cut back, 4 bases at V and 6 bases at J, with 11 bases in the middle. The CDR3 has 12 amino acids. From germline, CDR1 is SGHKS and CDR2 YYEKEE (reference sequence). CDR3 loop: CASSLTGLEQYF. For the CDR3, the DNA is TGTGCCAGCAGCCTGACCGGGCTCGAGCAGTACTTC.

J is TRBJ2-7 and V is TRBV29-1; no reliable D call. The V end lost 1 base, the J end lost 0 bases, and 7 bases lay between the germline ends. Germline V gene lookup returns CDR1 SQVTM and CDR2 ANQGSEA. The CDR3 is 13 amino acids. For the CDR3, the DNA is TGCAGCGTTGAAGTCCCATACTCCTACGAGCAGTACTTC. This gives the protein CSVEVPYSYEQYF.

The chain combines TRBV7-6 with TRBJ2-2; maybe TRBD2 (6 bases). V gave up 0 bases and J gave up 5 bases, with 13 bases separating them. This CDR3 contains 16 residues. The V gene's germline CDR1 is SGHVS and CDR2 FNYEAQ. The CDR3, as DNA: TGTGCCAGCAGCTTAGCGCCGGGGGTTGGTACCGGGGAGCTGTTTTTT. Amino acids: CASSLAPGVGTGELFF.

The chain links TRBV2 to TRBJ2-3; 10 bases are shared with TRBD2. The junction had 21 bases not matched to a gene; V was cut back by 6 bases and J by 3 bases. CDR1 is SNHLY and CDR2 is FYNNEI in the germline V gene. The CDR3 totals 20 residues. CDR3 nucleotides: TGTGCCAGCAGCGACCTGGAGTCCCCCCCCCTAGCGGGGGAAACAGATACGCAGTATTTT. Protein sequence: CASSDLESPPLAGETDTQYF.

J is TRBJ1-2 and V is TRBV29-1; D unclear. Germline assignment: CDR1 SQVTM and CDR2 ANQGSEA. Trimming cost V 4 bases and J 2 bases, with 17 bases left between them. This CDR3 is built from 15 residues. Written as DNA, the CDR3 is TGCAGCGTTGTTTTCAGCCTGGATATGAACTATGGCTACACCTTC. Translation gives CSVVFSLDMNYGYTF.

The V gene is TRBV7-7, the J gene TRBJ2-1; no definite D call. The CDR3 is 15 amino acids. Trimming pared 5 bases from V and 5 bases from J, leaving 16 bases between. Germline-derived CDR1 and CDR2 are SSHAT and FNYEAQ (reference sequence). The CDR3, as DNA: TGTGCCAGCAGCCTGTTCCCGGATTTCGACAATGAGCAGTTCTTC. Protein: CASSLFPDFDNEQFF.

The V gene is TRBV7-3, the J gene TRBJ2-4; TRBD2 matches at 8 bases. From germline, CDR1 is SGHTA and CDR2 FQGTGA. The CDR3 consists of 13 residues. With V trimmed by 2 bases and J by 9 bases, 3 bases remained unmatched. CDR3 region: CASSLGGGSIQYF. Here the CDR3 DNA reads TGTGCCAGCAGCTTAGGCGGGGGGAGCATTCAGTACTTC.